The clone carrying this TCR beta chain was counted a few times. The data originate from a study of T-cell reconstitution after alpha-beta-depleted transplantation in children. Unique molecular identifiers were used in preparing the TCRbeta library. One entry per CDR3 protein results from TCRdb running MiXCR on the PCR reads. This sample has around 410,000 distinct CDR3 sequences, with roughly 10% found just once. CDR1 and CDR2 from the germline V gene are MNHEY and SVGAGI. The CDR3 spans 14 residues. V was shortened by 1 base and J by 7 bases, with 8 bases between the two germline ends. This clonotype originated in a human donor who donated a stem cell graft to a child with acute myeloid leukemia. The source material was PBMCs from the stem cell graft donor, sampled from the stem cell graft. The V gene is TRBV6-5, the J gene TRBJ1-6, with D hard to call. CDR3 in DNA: TGTGCCAGCAGTTACTGGAGGGCGAATTCACCCCTCCACTTT. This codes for CASSYWRANSPLHF.